The 27 T cell receptor beta chains below all came from one sample that was sequenced in a study of T cell responses to AZD1222 COVID-19 vaccine. Assay used: immunoSEQ multiplex PCR; TCRdb lists only in-frame clones, some missing. The profile covers about 140,000 clones, with about 94% appearing a single time and about 3.8% taken by the ten largest. This material consisted of peripheral blood, taken on day 0 of AZD1222 vaccination. Receptors were obtained from an adult in good health.

The chain couples TRBV10-2 to TRBJ2-1, with 7 bases matching TRBD2. The germline V gene encodes CDR1 WSHSY and CDR2 SAAADI. V lost 2 bases, J lost 3 bases, and 4 bases stayed unmatched. This CDR3 spans 15 amino acids. The CDR3: CASSEVLAVYNEQFF. Here the CDR3 DNA reads TGCGCCAGCAGTGAGGTTCTAGCGGTCTACAATGAGCAGTTCTTC.

The chain has TRBV19 and TRBJ2-5, with D maybe TRBD2 (6 bases). V lost 3 bases and J lost 5, with 16 bases in between. The CDR3 has 15 amino acids. Germline V gene sequence: CDR1 LNHDA, CDR2 SQIVND (reference sequence). The CDR3 bases are TGTGCCAGTAGTATTTCTCTCGGGAGCCTTGAGACCCAGTACTTC. It specifies CASSISLGSLETQYF.

The genes are TRBV7-2 and TRBJ1-5, with D hard to call. Germline-derived CDR1 and CDR2 are SGHTA and FQGNSA. V was trimmed by 4 bases and J by 2 bases, leaving 9 bases between them. The length of the CDR3 is 14 residues. The DNA for the CDR3 is TGTGCCAGCAGCTCGGACGGACGCAATCAGCCCCAGCATTTT. It yields the protein CASSSDGRNQPQHF.

The chain uses TRBV7-8 and TRBJ2-7; 9 bases match TRBD2. CDR1 and CDR2 (germline): SGHVS, FQNEAQ. The J segment lost 2 bases and the V segment lost 1 base, leaving 3 bases of the junction unmatched. This CDR3 has 15 amino acids. The CDR3 is CASSLGAGGPYEQYF. DNA of the CDR3: TGTGCCAGCAGCTTAGGGGCGGGAGGGCCCTACGAGCAGTACTTC.

The rearrangement links TRBV19 to TRBJ1-1, with a tentative D call TRBD1 (6 bases). CDR1 and CDR2 from the germline V gene are LNHDA and SQIVND (reference sequence). The V end was cut by 6 bases, the J end by 1 base, with 18 bases between. The CDR3 is made up of 16 amino acids. CDR3 amino acids: CASRGGIWTANTEAFF. CDR3 in DNA: TGTGCCAGTAGAGGGGGGATTTGGACCGCGAACACTGAAGCTTTCTTT.

This sequence joins TRBV21-1 and TRBJ2-1; TRBD1 was called by the table and not checked on the DNA. TRBV21-1 is shown as a pseudogene. This CDR3 has 15 amino acids. CDR3 loop: CASSKETGTYNEQFF. The DNA of the CDR3 is TGTGCCAGCAGCAAAGAAACAGGGACGTACAATGAGCAGTTCTTC.

This chain joins TRBV12-3 or TRBV12-4 and TRBJ1-1, with D uncertain. V lost 7 bases and J lost 0, with 9 bases in between. The CDR3 has 13 amino acids. The CDR3 sequence: CASTPTVNTEAFF. In DNA form, the CDR3 reads TGTGCCAGCACCCCCACAGTGAACACTGAAGCTTTCTTT.

In DNA, the CDR3 is TGCGCCAGCAAATCACAGGGGGCTGGAAACACCATATATTTT. This translates into CASKSQGAGNTIYF. V gene TRBV5-1 combines with J gene TRBJ1-3; 8 nucleotides match TRBD1. V dropped 6 bases and J dropped 2; count of bases not matched to a gene: 4. CDR1 and CDR2 from the germline V gene are SGHRS and YFSETQ. The CDR3 is 14 amino acids.

The CDR3 loop is CASSLGAVDSNQPQHF. CDR3 nucleotide sequence: TGTGCCAGCAGCTTAGGGGCAGTTGATAGCAATCAGCCCCAGCATTTT. This chain joins TRBV7-6 and TRBJ1-5; the D is unclear. The ends were cut back, 1 base at V and 0 bases at J, with 10 bases in the middle. The CDR3 has 16 residues. Germline CDR1 is SGHVS and CDR2 is FNYEAQ.

The gene calls are TRBV5-6 and TRBJ1-4; 7 bases match TRBD1. The CDR3 contains 13 residues. From germline, CDR1 is SGHDT and CDR2 YYEEEE. Trimming at V came to 4 bases and at J to 7 bases, leaving 4 bases not matched to a gene. The CDR3 sequence is CASSRGQIEKLFF. DNA of the CDR3: TGTGCCAGCAGCAGGGGACAGATTGAAAAACTGTTTTTT.

The chain recombines TRBV19 with TRBJ2-1, with 10 bases aligning to TRBD2. The V gene end was trimmed by 5 bases and the J gene end by 1 base; junction bases not matched to a gene: 8. The germline CDR1 and CDR2 sequences are LNHDA and SQIVND (reference sequence). CDR3 length equals 17 residues. The CDR3 DNA follows: TGTGCCAGTAGTTCCCGGACTAGCGGTTATTCCTACAATGAGCAGTTCTTC. Its protein is CASSSRTSGYSYNEQFF.

The rearrangement joins TRBV6-5 to TRBJ1-6; D remains ambiguous. This CDR3 has 12 amino acids. V was pared by 11 bases and J by 5 bases, with 10 bases between. The germline CDR1 and CDR2 sequences are MNHEY and SVGAGI. Here the CDR3 reads CAGNLNNSPLHF. The CDR3 region has the DNA TGTGCCGGAAACCTGAATAATTCACCCCTCCACTTT.

The rearrangement links TRBV27 to TRBJ2-7, with TRBD1 identical over 8 bases. V shed 4 bases and J 7 bases; nucleotides not matched to a gene: 9. The germline CDR1 and CDR2 sequences are MNHEY and SMNVEV (reference sequence). The length of the CDR3 is 14 residues. CDR3: CASSSRGQAWEQYF. DNA of the CDR3: TGTGCCAGCAGTTCCCGGGGACAGGCCTGGGAGCAGTACTTC.

This clone was recorded once. The rearrangement links TRBV18 to TRBJ2-7; D assignment may be TRBD1 or TRBD2 (5 bases each). The CDR3 is made up of 11 amino acids. Trimming stripped 6 bases from V and 7 bases from J, with 10 bases between. CDR1 and CDR2 from the germline V gene are KGHSH and LQKENI. The CDR3 DNA reads TGTGCCAGCTCGGGGCCGGGAGAGCAGTACTTC. Protein product: CASSGPGEQYF.

The V and J genes are TRBV4-3 and TRBJ1-6; D uncertain. V dropped 0 bases and J dropped 10 bases, with 13 bases sitting between them. This CDR3 is 15 amino acids long. Germline V CDR1 and CDR2: LGHNA, YSLEER. CDR3 sequence: CASSQDGSGGSPLHF. As DNA, the CDR3 is TGCGCCAGCAGCCAAGATGGAAGCGGTGGCTCACCCCTCCACTTT.

V is TRBV5-1 and J is TRBJ2-2; 12 nucleotides line up with TRBD2. V shed 4 bases, J shed 6 bases, and the junction held 10 bases outside the gene matches. The CDR3 consists of 17 residues. Germline values: CDR1 SGHRS, CDR2 YFSETQ. The CDR3 nucleotides are TGCGCCAGCAGCGTAGGACTAGCGGGACCCTACCCCGGGGAGCTGTTTTTT. Protein sequence: CASSVGLAGPYPGELFF.

The chain employs TRBV9 and TRBJ2-7, with D tentatively TRBD2 (7 bases). Germline CDR1 SGDLS, CDR2 YYNGEE. The CDR3 is 14 residues long. Between the trimmed V and J ends, which lost 4 bases and 4 bases, there was a span of 15 bases. In nucleotides, the CDR3 is TGTGCCAGCAGCCCCTCGGGGGGCTGGTACGAGCAGTACTTC. Its protein is CASSPSGGWYEQYF.

The chain's CDR3 is CAIRDRDQGEQYF. The CDR3 coding sequence is TGTGCCATCCGGGACAGGGATCAAGGCGAGCAGTACTTC. The chain recombines TRBV6-6 with TRBJ2-7; 9 bases are a match to TRBD1. Unmatched junction bases numbered 10, after V lost 10 bases and J lost 6 bases. The germline gives CDR1 MNHNY, CDR2 SVGAGI (reference sequence). The CDR3 runs to 13 residues.

This sequence joins TRBV10-3 and TRBJ1-2, with D unclear. V lost 5 bases and J 3 bases, leaving 13 bases between the germline ends. The CDR3 consists of 14 residues. The germline V gene encodes CDR1 ENHRY and CDR2 SYGVKD. CDR3 amino acids: CAISPKGADYGYTF. The CDR3 DNA follows: TGTGCCATCAGTCCTAAGGGCGCGGACTATGGCTACACCTTC.

The chain carries TRBV18 and TRBJ2-3; 11 nucleotides match TRBD2. With V trimmed by 5 bases and J by 7 bases, 11 bases remained unmatched. CDR1 is KGHSH and CDR2 is LQKENI in the germline V gene. The CDR3 runs 16 residues. Here the CDR3 reads CASSDVAGGNDHTQYF. CDR3 nucleotides: TGTGCCAGCTCAGATGTAGCGGGAGGGAACGACCATACGCAGTATTTT.

The rearrangement joins TRBV7-9 to TRBJ2-1; 7 bases map to TRBD1. V shed 5 bases and J 6 bases; nucleotides not matched to a gene: 7. This CDR3 has 14 residues. Germline V CDR1 and CDR2: SEHNR, FQNEAQ (reference sequence). In DNA form, the CDR3 reads TGTGCCAGCAGCCGGGACAGCCGCCTCAATGAGCAGTTCTTC. Translation: CASSRDSRLNEQFF.

The chain links TRBV18 to TRBJ2-2, with 7 bases fitting TRBD1. Germline lookup yields CDR1 KGHSH and CDR2 LQKENI. The CDR3 spans 14 residues. The V and J ends lost 6 bases and 2 bases, in that order; junction bases with no gene match: 3. CDR3 coding DNA: TGTGCCAGCTCTCGACAGGGTAACACCGGGGAGCTGTTTTTT. Amino acid sequence: CASSRQGNTGELFF.

The CDR3 DNA follows: TGTGCCAGCAGTGAAAAGGCGCGTAGTGGGGAGCTGTTTTTT. Its protein product is CASSEKARSGELFF. The chain has TRBV2 and TRBJ2-2; no firm D call. The V and J ends lost 2 bases and 8 bases respectively, with 12 bases between them. This CDR3 is 14 amino acids long. Germline V CDR1 and CDR2: SNHLY, FYNNEI.

The chain is built from TRBV11-2 and TRBJ2-1; D gene ambiguous. CDR1 SGHAT and CDR2 FQNNGV come from the germline V gene. The V gene lost 5 bases and the J gene lost 6 bases, with 17 bases spanning the gap. The CDR3 totals 15 residues. CDR3 sequence reads: CASSPSPYLINEQFF. The CDR3 DNA reads TGTGCCAGCAGCCCTAGTCCTTACTTGATCAATGAGCAGTTCTTC. The variable domain in full, with the rest retrieved from reference TRBV11-2 and TRBJ2-1, is EAGVAQSPRYKIIEKRQSVAFWCNPISGHATLYWYQQILGQGPKLLIQFQNNGVVDDSQLPKDRFSAERLKGVDSTLKIQPAKLEDSAVYLCASSPSPYLINEQFFGPGTRLTVL.

This rearrangement joins TRBV3-1 (or the pseudogene TRBV3-2) to TRBJ2-7, with D uncertain. This CDR3 contains 12 residues. V shed 3 bases and J shed 6 bases, with 9 bases lying between them. Germline V CDR1 and CDR2: LGHDT, YNNKEL (reference sequence). The CDR3 DNA reads as TGTGCCAGCAGCCAGATTTACGGCGAGCAGTACTTC. It codes for CASSQIYGEQYF.

V gene TRBV7-8 combines with J gene TRBJ2-7; 10 nucleotides agree with TRBD2. This CDR3 is built from 14 residues. Germline CDR1 and CDR2: SGHVS and FQNEAQ. With V trimmed by 5 bases and J by 2 bases, 3 bases remained unmatched. CDR3: CASSVGLAAYEQYF. The CDR3 coding sequence is TGTGCCAGCAGCGTCGGACTAGCGGCCTACGAGCAGTACTTC.

The chain combines TRBV3-1 (or the pseudogene TRBV3-2) with TRBJ2-2; weak D call: TRBD1 (6 bases). The CDR3 length is 14 residues. Trimming cost V 2 bases and J 5 bases, with 9 bases left between them. Looked up from germline, CDR1 is LGHDT and CDR2 is YNNKEL (reference sequence). For the CDR3, the DNA is TGTGCCAGCAGCCAAATACAGGGAACCGGGGAGCTGTTTTTT. The encoded protein is CASSQIQGTGELFF.